These T cell receptor beta chains were read from a single sample in a study of T cell responses to AZD1222 COVID-19 vaccine. Some clones are missing from TCRdb's copy, which holds only in-frame ones; the method was immunoSEQ multiplex PCR. The sample records 100,000 to 120,000 clones, 88% being singletons. The input for sequencing was peripheral blood, taken on day 0 of AZD1222 vaccination. The source is an adult in good health. CDR3s include the opening cysteine and the closing phenylalanine or tryptophan. A D gene is named only where the DNA matches it firmly. Only part of the rows carry a size: once, few, many, or a class if the clone is expanded.

size,D,V,J,DNA,CDR3
-,-,TRBV5-1,TRBJ1-1,TGCGCCAGCAGCTTAGGAGCAGGGGCCCGGCAGAGAGCTTTCTTT,CASSLGAGARQRAFF
-,-,TRBV12-3/TRBV12-4,TRBJ1-1,TGTGCCAGCAGTTCGTTGAGGACTGAAGCTTTCTTT,CASSSLRTEAFF
-,-,TRBV29-1,TRBJ1-2,TGCAGCGTTGTTTTTCGGGGGGATTATGGCTACACCTTC,CSVVFRGDYGYTF
once,TRBD1,TRBV24-1,TRBJ1-2,TGTGCCACCAGTAAAGGGACAGCCTATGGCTACACCTTC,CATSKGTAYGYTF
-,-,TRBV7-9,TRBJ2-1,TGTGCCAGCAGCTTAGATTCCACATACAATGAGCAGTTCTTC,CASSLDSTYNEQFF
-,-,TRBV10-3,TRBJ1-4,TGTGCCACTGGAGATTCGTCGGGTCGGTACAAAAAACTGTTTTTT,CATGDSSGRYKKLFF
-,-,TRBV7-2,TRBJ2-1,TGTGCCAGCAGCTACCAACCGACATCATGGGAGCAGTTCTTC,CASSYQPTSWEQFF
-,-,TRBV27,TRBJ2-7,TGTGCCAGCAGTTATGGCAGGGTCTACGAGCAGTACTTC,CASSYGRVYEQYF
few,-,TRBV5-5,TRBJ1-5,TGTGCCAGCAGCTTATGGCCTGGGGGGAATCAGCCCCAGCATTTT,CASSLWPGGNQPQHF
-,TRBD1,TRBV5-4,TRBJ1-6,TGTGCCAGCAGCTCGGAGGGACAGGGGAACTCACCCCTCCACTTT,CASSSEGQGNSPLHF
-,TRBD2,TRBV5-1,TRBJ2-3,TGCGCCAGCAGCCCGCAAACCAAAATTAGCGGGAAGGGTACAGATACGCAGTATTTT,CASSPQTKISGKGTDTQYF
-,TRBD1,TRBV18,TRBJ1-2,TGTGCCAGCTCTGGGGGACAGGGGACCTATGGCTACACCTTC,CASSGGQGTYGYTF
once,TRBD2,TRBV4-2,TRBJ2-3,TGTGCCAGCAGCCAAGATCCCGGGGGGGCCACAGATACGCAGTATTTT,CASSQDPGGATDTQYF
-,-,TRBV25-1,TRBJ2-1,TGTGCCAGCAGCACACAGAACAATGAGCAGTTCTTC,CASSTQNNEQFF
-,-,TRBV3-1/TRBV3-2,TRBJ1-2,TGTGCCAGCAGCCTGTCTACTTCATATGGCTACACCTTC,CASSLSTSYGYTF
once,-,TRBV28,TRBJ2-1,TGTGCCAGCAGCCTCGGGCACAATGAGCAGTTCTTC,CASSLGHNEQFF
-,TRBD1,TRBV11-3,TRBJ1-4,TGTGCCAGCAGCTCCAAGGGGGCGCTTGAAAAACTGTTTTTT,CASSSKGALEKLFF
-,-,TRBV15,TRBJ1-5,TGTGCCACCAGCAGAGGGGCAGGACCAGGGGATCAGCCCCAGCATTTT,CATSRGAGPGDQPQHF
once,-,TRBV7-9,TRBJ2-7,TGTGCCAGCAGCGCAATCGCGGGACCCTACGAGCAGTACTTC,CASSAIAGPYEQYF
-,-,TRBV3-1/TRBV3-2,TRBJ2-1,TGTGCCAGCAGCCAAACTAGCCGTTCCTACAATGAGCAGTTCTTC,CASSQTSRSYNEQFF
-,-,TRBV18,TRBJ1-1,TGTGCCAGCACCTCCCCCGGGACCGGGATCCTTGAAGCTTTCTTT,CASTSPGTGILEAFF
once,TRBD2,TRBV5-4,TRBJ2-3,TGTGCCAGCATCAGATCCGGGGGGACTAGCGGGAGCGCAGATACGCAGTATTTT,CASIRSGGTSGSADTQYF
-,TRBD1,TRBV2,TRBJ2-1,TGTGCCAGCAGTGGGGACAGCTCCTACAATGAGCAGTTCTTC,CASSGDSSYNEQFF
-,-,TRBV12-5,TRBJ1-6,TGTGCTAGTGGCCAGCAGGAGGGGTCACCCCTCCACTTT,CASGQQEGSPLHF
-,TRBD1,TRBV6-5,TRBJ1-2,TGTGCCAGCAGTCCAAGGGGGCAGGGGGGTGGCTACACCTTC,CASSPRGQGGGYTF
-,TRBD1,TRBV11-1,TRBJ2-5,TGTGCCAGCAGCTTAGGGGACAGCCAAGAGACCCAGTACTTC,CASSLGDSQETQYF
-,-,TRBV7-2,TRBJ1-2,TGTGCCAGCAGCTCCGACAGATCCTATGGCTACACCTTC,CASSSDRSYGYTF
once,-,TRBV2,TRBJ2-1,TGTGCCAGCAGCATCCATCCGGGACACCATAACAATGAGCAGTTCTTC,CASSIHPGHHNNEQFF
-,-,TRBV9,TRBJ2-7,TGTGCCAGCAGCGTAGGGGGAGGAGCCTACGAGCAGTACTTC,CASSVGGGAYEQYF
few,-,TRBV6-2/TRBV6-3,TRBJ2-1,TGTGCCAGCAGCCGTGGGGAGATAGGTGAGCAGTTCTTC,CASSRGEIGEQFF
once,-,TRBV2,TRBJ1-3,TGTGCCTCAACCAGGGTAGCCGGAAACACCATATATTTT,CASTRVAGNTIYF
few,-,TRBV5-4,TRBJ1-2,TGTGCCAGCAGACGTGGGGGGCAGCGGGGCTACACCTTC,CASRRGGQRGYTF
-,-,TRBV7-9,TRBJ2-1,TGTGCCAGTTCCCGAGGTGGAGGGGGGGCGAATGAGCAGTTCTTC,CASSRGGGGANEQFF
-,-,TRBV3-1/TRBV3-2,TRBJ2-4,TGTGCCAGCAGCCATACCTTCTCAGGCCTAGCCAAAAACATTCAGTACTTC,CASSHTFSGLAKNIQYF
-,-,TRBV11-2,TRBJ1-6,TGTGCCAGCAGGGGCGGGCGGGGGCGATCACCCCTCCACTTT,CASRGGRGRSPLHF
-,-,TRBV7-2,TRBJ2-2,TGTGCCAGCAGCTTAGCAAAGCGGGTGGACACCGGGGAGCTGTTTTTT,CASSLAKRVDTGELFF
-,TRBD2,TRBV7-2,TRBJ2-3,TGTGCCAGCAGCTTAGAGCGGGAGTATGGTTTAGATACGCAGTATTTT,CASSLEREYGLDTQYF
-,-,TRBV28,TRBJ1-5,TGTGCCAGCAGTTTAACTAGGTATCGGGACAGCAATCAGCCCCAGCATTTT,CASSLTRYRDSNQPQHF
-,TRBD2,TRBV7-2,TRBJ2-7,TGTGCCAGCAGCTTTGGACTAGCCGGCGAGCAGTACTTC,CASSFGLAGEQYF
-,-,TRBV2,TRBJ2-1,TGTGCCAGCAGGGAAACCCGGGACATCTCCTACAATGAGCAGTTCTTC,CASRETRDISYNEQFF
-,-,TRBV5-1,TRBJ1-1,TGCGCCAGCAGCTGGGGACGGAGGGGGACTGAAGCTTTCTTT,CASSWGRRGTEAFF
-,TRBD2,TRBV4-1,TRBJ2-1,TGCGCCACTAACCCTAGCGGGGGTGGAGGTGAGCAGTTCTTC,CATNPSGGGGEQFF
-,-,TRBV9,TRBJ1-6,TGTGCCAGCAGCGTAGCTTTTGGGAATTCACCCCTCCACTTT,CASSVAFGNSPLHF
-,TRBD1,TRBV10-3,TRBJ1-5,TGTGCCATCAGTGAGGGGGGACAGCTCAATCAGCCCCAGCATTTT,CAISEGGQLNQPQHF